These 14 T cell receptor beta chains were sequenced from one sample in a study of blood T cell repertoires in COVID-19. Clones were sequenced by immunoSEQ multiplex PCR, and TCRdb holds only the in-frame ones, with some missing. The data contain roughly 140,000 clones, 75% to 90% of them singletons. Sequencing used peripheral blood. The origin of the receptors is a woman aged 55-70 years with active COVID-19.

The rearrangement links TRBV9 to TRBJ2-1; 11 bases agree with TRBD2. Germline V CDR1 and CDR2: SGDLS, YYNGEE. V lost 1 base and J lost 4; bases outside the gene matches: 4. The CDR3 runs 16 residues. DNA for the CDR3: TGTGCCAGCAGCGTAAAGGCTAGCGGGAGGTACAATGAGCAGTTCTTC. Residues: CASSVKASGRYNEQFF.

This chain connects TRBV7-6 to TRBJ2-3; the D is unclear. The CDR3 runs 11 residues. CDR1 is SGHVS and CDR2 is FNYEAQ in the germline V gene. V lost 4 bases and J 6 bases, leaving 5 bases between the germline ends. CDR3 nucleotides: TGTGCCAGCAGCTACGCGGATACGCAGTATTTT. It codes for CASSYADTQYF.

The J gene is TRBJ1-2, the V gene TRBV2, with TRBD1 identical over 9 bases. V was pared by 6 bases and J by 4 bases, with 9 bases of the junction left unmatched. This CDR3 spans 15 amino acids. CDR1 SNHLY and CDR2 FYNNEI come from the germline V gene. The CDR3 nucleotides read TGTGCCAGCAGACTAGACAGGGGGGCGAGCTATGGCTACACCTTC. Translating it yields CASRLDRGASYGYTF.

This clone was observed at least ten times. The V gene is TRBV6-2 or TRBV6-3, the J gene TRBJ2-7, with 9 bases fitting TRBD2. The CDR3 has 17 amino acids. Germline V CDR1 and CDR2: MNHEY, SVGEGT. V lost 2 bases and J lost 0; bases outside the gene matches: 8. The CDR3 sequence: CASSYRIAGVISYEQYF. DNA of the CDR3: TGTGCCAGCAGTTACCGGATAGCGGGAGTGATCTCCTACGAGCAGTACTTC.

V usage is TRBV6-1 and J usage is TRBJ1-1, with TRBD1 identical over 7 bases. CDR3 length: 16 amino acids. Germline CDR1 reads MNHNS; CDR2 reads SASEGT. The ends lost 0 bases at V and 3 bases at J; junction bases unmatched: 7. The CDR3 DNA reads as TGTGCCAGCAGTGAAGCGCCATTCAGGGGGTACACTGAAGCTTTCTTT. It codes for CASSEAPFRGYTEAFF.

V gene TRBV7-9 combines with J gene TRBJ2-7; 9 bases are a match to TRBD2. With V trimmed by 2 bases and J by 5 bases, 7 bases remained unmatched. In germline, CDR1 is SEHNR, CDR2 FQNEAQ (reference sequence). The CDR3 has 15 residues. The CDR3: CASSLSRLAVHEQYF. In nucleotides, the CDR3 is TGTGCCAGCAGCTTATCGCGACTAGCGGTCCACGAGCAGTACTTC.

This clone was recorded once. The chain couples TRBV7-9 to TRBJ1-1, with D perhaps TRBD1 (5 bases). CDR3 size: 13 residues. V gave up 2 bases and J gave up 4 bases, with 8 bases separating them. Germline CDR1 reads SEHNR; CDR2 reads FQNEAQ (reference sequence). Here the CDR3 DNA reads TGTGCCAGCAGCTTAAGGGGTAGCACTGAAGCTTTCTTT. It codes for CASSLRGSTEAFF.

V and J are TRBV30 and TRBJ2-1; 9 bases map to TRBD2. Germline lookup yields CDR1 GTSNPN and CDR2 SVGIG (reference sequence). The CDR3 is 16 amino acids. Trimming removed 0 bases from V and 0 bases from J; junction bases left unmatched: 3. The CDR3 region is CAWSVRTSVSYNEQFF. The CDR3 DNA sequence: TGTGCCTGGAGTGTACGGACTAGCGTCTCCTACAATGAGCAGTTCTTC.

This chain's CDR3 is CASSLRDGGGELFF. CDR3 coding DNA: TGCGCCAGCAGCCTCCGGGACGGGGGCGGGGAGCTGTTTTTT. This rearrangement joins TRBV4-3 to TRBJ2-2, with a weak D call TRBD2 (6 bases). The ends were cut back, 4 bases at V and 7 bases at J, with 13 bases in the middle. The germline CDR1 and CDR2 sequences are LGHNA and YSLEER. The length of the CDR3 is 14 residues.

This chain connects TRBV7-8 to TRBJ2-3; TRBD2 agrees at 8 bases. The CDR3 has 19 amino acids. Unmatched junction bases numbered 18, after V lost 5 bases and J lost 2 bases. Germline CDR1 reads SGHVS; CDR2 reads FQNEAQ. The CDR3 spells CASSGGGGREATFTDTQYF. The CDR3 nucleotides are TGTGCCAGCAGCGGGGGAGGAGGGCGGGAGGCAACTTTCACAGATACGCAGTATTTT.

This rearrangement joins TRBV3-1 (or the pseudogene TRBV3-2) to TRBJ2-1; D might be TRBD2 (5 bases). From germline, CDR1 is LGHDT and CDR2 YNNKEL (reference sequence). The CDR3 spans 15 residues. V was pared by 1 base and J by 5 bases, with 12 bases between. DNA of the CDR3: TGTGCCAGCAGCCAAGGGACTCGTCTGAACAATGAGCAGTTCTTC. Protein: CASSQGTRLNNEQFF.

J is TRBJ2-5 and V is TRBV28; 13 positions agree with TRBD2. Germline loops: CDR1 MDHEN, CDR2 SYDVKM. This CDR3 spans 19 amino acids. Losses at the gene ends were 6 bases for V and 2 bases for J; bases not matched to a gene: 15. The CDR3 DNA reads TGTGCCAGCAGCCCCATTAGATCCGGACTAGCGGGAGAGCAAGAGACCCAGTACTTC. It is translated as CASSPIRSGLAGEQETQYF.

The chain carries TRBV11-2 and TRBJ2-3; D is possibly TRBD2 (6 bases). V was trimmed by 2 bases and J by 3 bases, leaving 12 bases between them. CDR1 is SGHAT and CDR2 is FQNNGV in the germline V gene. There are 15 residues in the CDR3. CDR3 protein: CASSLSLARTDTQYF. CDR3 in DNA: TGTGCCAGCAGCTTATCGCTAGCGCGGACAGATACGCAGTATTTT.

The V and J genes are TRBV9 and TRBJ2-1; 9 bases line up with TRBD2. V was pared by 0 bases and J by 2 bases, with 3 bases of the junction left unmatched. Germline V lookup: CDR1 SGDLS, CDR2 YYNGEE. This CDR3 has 16 residues. The CDR3 sequence is CASSVDTSGPYNEQFF. DNA of the CDR3: TGTGCCAGCAGCGTAGACACTAGCGGGCCCTACAATGAGCAGTTCTTC.